This T cell receptor beta chain was identified in a study of T cell repertoires in cytomegalovirus infection (dated by TCRdb to about 2019). With regard to the full study: Peptide stimulations targeted recently identified HLA-C-restricted CMV epitopes, whose presentation resists viral immunomodulation, together with well-studied HLA-B-restricted epitopes. The HLA type of each donor mattered for the analysis, because public TCR beta signatures pointed to carriage of CMV infection along with the matching HLA type.

This clonotype was detected only a few times. The clone's antigen remains unknown. Qualities for individual bases were not recorded, and no much larger clone is one base off. The sample's treatment or condition label, decoded: in vitro stimulation with specific CMV peptide epitopes to enrich CMV-specific T cells. Overall study results and their limits: In the ex vivo response, HLA-C-restricted CMV-specific TCR beta clonotypes were dominant, and in two of eight donors the single most frequent clonotype came from this HLA-C-restricted group. In both this cohort and an independent roughly 330-donor cohort, the cumulative frequency of public TCR beta family members distinguished carriers of CMV infection plus the relevant HLA type.

For sequencing, an Illumina HiSeq 1500 was employed. Using fastp at Q25 and MiXCR, TCRdb reprocessed the public reads and kept productive beta chains. CDR3 protein duplicates are merged, each entry listing the most common genes and DNA. This sample lists approximately 300,000 distinct CDR3 sequences; about 27% were detected once. Clones ranked in the top ten supply 15% to 25% of the sample. CDR1 SEHNR and CDR2 FQNEAQ are derived from the germline V gene (reference sequence). The CDR3 numbers 15 residues from cysteine through phenylalanine. Only the CDR3 region is kept as DNA, spanning 45 bases read in frame from base 1. V is cut by 5 bases and J by 8 bases, and the space between the germline ends is 16 bases.

The source is a human donor in good health (CMV status not recorded). Some clones in this sample may be carry-over from other donors' samples. This material consisted of cultured PBMCs, taken from culture after CMV antigen stimulation. Rearrangement joined TRBV7-9 to TRBJ1-6; confidence is insufficient to name the D gene. This receptor carries the CDR3 CASSPERERDSPLHF. The DNA reads as follows: TGTGCCAGCAGCCCCGAAAGGGAAAGAGATTCACCCCTCCACTTT.